A selection of T cell receptor beta chains follows, all from one sample in a study of blood T cell repertoires in COVID-19. The data were produced by immunoSEQ multiplex PCR, yet TCRdb's version contains in-frame clones alone and is incomplete. The table includes around 200,000 clones, just under 90% detected once. Source material: peripheral blood. Receptors were obtained from a man younger than 30 with active or convalescent COVID-19. Both conserved end residues are part of each CDR3. A D gene is named only where the DNA matches it firmly. Clone size is not always given. Where it is, it says once, few, many or a class for expanded clones.

CASSGQGWRTEAFF,TGTGCCAGCAGCGGACAGGGGTGGCGCACTGAAGCTTTCTTT,TRBJ1-1,TRBV2,TRBD1,.
CASSLGRGLGNQPQHF,TGTGCCAGCAGCTTAGGGAGGGGTCTCGGCAATCAGCCCCAGCATTTT,TRBJ1-5,TRBV7-9,.,once
CASSLGPGGLVPDTQYF,TGTGCCAGCAGCTTAGGTCCAGGGGGCCTCGTTCCAGATACGCAGTATTTT,TRBJ2-3,TRBV11-3,TRBD1,.
CASRFRTGRFGVPGNTIYF,TGTGCCAGCCGGTTCCGGACAGGGCGGTTTGGTGTTCCTGGAAACACCATATATTTT,TRBJ1-3,TRBV5-4,TRBD1,.
CASSQHSGISTDTQYF,TGTGCCAGCAGCCAACATAGCGGAATTAGCACAGATACGCAGTATTTT,TRBJ2-3,TRBV4-2,.,.
CASSFRPRGDTQYF,TGTGCCAGCAGCTTCCGACCTAGGGGGGATACGCAGTATTTT,TRBJ2-3,TRBV11-2,.,.
CASSQDEGFQPQHF,TGCGCCAGCAGCCAAGACGAGGGTTTCCAGCCCCAGCATTTT,TRBJ1-5,TRBV4-3,.,.
CASSRTSGSTYEQYF,TGTGCCAGCAGCCGGACCAGCGGGAGTACCTACGAGCAGTACTTC,TRBJ2-7,TRBV7-2,TRBD2,few
CASSPQGGITNQPQHF,TGTGCCAGCTCACCCCAAGGGGGAATAACGAATCAGCCCCAGCATTTT,TRBJ1-5,TRBV18,.,.
CASSFGAGEQFF,TGTGCCAGCAGCTTCGGAGCGGGTGAGCAGTTCTTC,TRBJ2-1,TRBV7-3,.,.
CASRRTGFTEAFF,TGTGCCAGCAGACGTACAGGGTTCACTGAAGCTTTCTTT,TRBJ1-1,TRBV27,.,.
CASSLLRTGAREQYF,TGTGCCAGCAGCTTACTGCGGACAGGGGCTCGCGAGCAGTACTTC,TRBJ2-7,TRBV11-3,TRBD1,.
CASSLGHVGDQETQYF,TGTGCCAGCAGCTTAGGACATGTTGGAGACCAAGAGACCCAGTACTTC,TRBJ2-5,TRBV3-1/TRBV3-2,.,.
CASSLIQNYEQYF,TGTGCCAGCAGCTTAATCCAGAACTACGAGCAGTACTTC,TRBJ2-7,TRBV11-2,.,.
CASSLDEGPPYF,TGTGCCAGCAGCTTAGATGAGGGCCCGCCGTACTTC,TRBJ2-5,TRBV11-2,.,.
CASRGHSSGNTIYF,TGTGCCTCCCGGGGACACAGCTCTGGAAACACCATATATTTT,TRBJ1-3,TRBV30,.,.
CASSLDLRRDTEAFF,TGTGCCAGCAGCCTAGACCTCCGCCGAGACACTGAAGCTTTCTTT,TRBJ1-1,TRBV2,.,.
CASLGARGPGYGYTF,TGTGCCAGTTTGGGGGCGAGGGGGCCCGGATATGGCTACACCTTC,TRBJ1-2,TRBV5-6,TRBD1,.
CASSILSGGGRNEQFF,TGTGCCAGCAGCATACTTAGCGGGGGAGGTCGGAATGAGCAGTTCTTC,TRBJ2-1,TRBV9,TRBD2,.
CASSSPREGDTQYF,TGTGCCAGCAGCTCCCCCCGGGAGGGAGATACGCAGTATTTT,TRBJ2-3,TRBV11-3,TRBD2,.
CSVERPGANYGYTF,TGCAGCGTTGAACGGCCAGGGGCTAACTATGGCTACACCTTC,TRBJ1-2,TRBV29-1,.,.
CASSLDNSGNQPQHF,TGTGCCAGCAGCTTGGATAACAGCGGAAATCAGCCCCAGCATTTT,TRBJ1-5,TRBV5-4,.,few
CASSLLEDSPLHF,TGTGCCAGCAGCTTATTGGAGGATTCACCCCTCCACTTT,TRBJ1-6,TRBV11-2,.,.
CASSQDLGGGYGYTF,TGTGCCAGCAGCCAAGATCTGGGGGGAGGCTATGGCTACACCTTC,TRBJ1-2,TRBV4-2,.,.
CAISAGTGVTGELFF,TGTGCCATCAGTGCAGGGACAGGGGTGACCGGGGAGCTGTTTTTT,TRBJ2-2,TRBV10-3,TRBD1,.
CASSLHREIRTQYF,TGTGCCAGCAGCCTACACAGGGAAATTAGGACCCAGTACTTC,TRBJ2-5,TRBV6-2/TRBV6-3,.,.
CASSFAARAGIYEQYF,TGTGCCAGCAGCTTCGCCGCTCGAGCGGGGATCTACGAGCAGTACTTC,TRBJ2-7,TRBV7-2,TRBD2,.
CASSLVGQGYEKLFF,TGTGCCAGCAGCTTAGTGGGCCAGGGTTATGAAAAACTGTTTTTT,TRBJ1-4,TRBV7-2,.,.
CATSAGVSGNTIYF,TGTGCCACCAGTGCGGGGGTATCTGGAAACACCATATATTTT,TRBJ1-3,TRBV24-1,.,.
CASREAGGPDEQFF,TGTGCCAGTAGGGAAGCGGGGGGCCCCGATGAGCAGTTCTTC,TRBJ2-1,TRBV19,TRBD2,.
CASSQRNTEAFF,TGTGCCAGCTCACAGCGGAACACTGAAGCTTTCTTT,TRBJ1-1,TRBV18,.,.
CASSLRGPNTEAFF,TGTGCCAGTAGCCTCAGGGGCCCGAACACTGAAGCTTTCTTT,TRBJ1-1,TRBV19,.,.
CASSINGGQGSPLHF,TGTGCCAGTAGTATTAATGGCGGACAGGGTTCACCCCTCCACTTT,TRBJ1-6,TRBV19,TRBD1,.
CASSPRQVLNQPQHF,TGTGCCAGCAGTCCCCGACAGGTCCTCAATCAGCCCCAGCATTTT,TRBJ1-5,TRBV6-5,.,few
CASSSDRGAEQYF,TGTGCCAGCAGCTCCGACAGGGGCGCCGAGCAGTACTTC,TRBJ2-7,TRBV7-3,TRBD1,once
CASGSSMNTEAFF,TGTGCCAGCGGATCTAGCATGAACACTGAAGCTTTCTTT,TRBJ1-1,TRBV7-9,.,.
CASSPEGQENTEAFF,TGTGCCAGCAGCCCTGAAGGACAGGAGAACACTGAAGCTTTCTTT,TRBJ1-1,TRBV5-6,TRBD1,.
CASSFQGARRTEAFF,TGTGCCAGCAGCTTCCAGGGGGCGCGGCGCACTGAAGCTTTCTTT,TRBJ1-1,TRBV13,TRBD1,.
CASSLAGTVRANQPQHF,TGTGCCAGCAGCTTGGCCGGGACAGTGAGGGCCAATCAGCCCCAGCATTTT,TRBJ1-5,TRBV5-6,TRBD1,few
CASGLQENTEAFF,TGTGCTAGTGGTTTACAGGAGAACACTGAAGCTTTCTTT,TRBJ1-1,TRBV12-5,.,.
CASSVGTGRNTEAFF,TGTGCCAGCAGCGTAGGAACAGGGCGTAACACTGAAGCTTTCTTT,TRBJ1-1,TRBV9,.,.
CASSRLGTSGQETQYF,TGCGCCAGCAGCAGACTCGGGACTAGCGGCCAAGAGACCCAGTACTTC,TRBJ2-5,TRBV5-1,TRBD2,.
CASSPTTGEASPLHF,TGTGCCAGCAGCCCGACCACAGGGGAAGCATCACCCCTCCACTTT,TRBJ1-6,TRBV14,TRBD1,.
CASSEFSGRGTVNTEAFF,TGTGCCAGCAGTGAATTCTCAGGTCGTGGGACAGTGAACACTGAAGCTTTCTTT,TRBJ1-1,TRBV25-1,TRBD1,few
CASSDPGTEAFF,TGCGCCAGCAGCGACCCAGGAACTGAAGCTTTCTTT,TRBJ1-1,TRBV5-1,.,.
CASTHRGDGYTF,TGTGCCAGTACTCACAGGGGTGATGGCTACACCTTC,TRBJ1-2,TRBV6-5,TRBD1,.
CASTPSGGSTYGYTF,TGTGCCAGCACCCCATCCGGGGGATCGACCTATGGCTACACCTTC,TRBJ1-2,TRBV7-2,.,.
CASSLLGQRHGDTF,TGTGCCAGCAGTTTATTGGGACAGCGGCATGGAGACACCTTC,TRBJ1-2,TRBV28,TRBD1,.
CASSPTLSETQYF,TGTGCCAGCAGCCCTACTTTATCGGAGACCCAGTACTTC,TRBJ2-5,TRBV3-1/TRBV3-2,.,.
CASSLDARVNSPLHF,TGCGCCAGCAGCTTGGACGCGCGGGTTAATTCACCCCTCCACTTT,TRBJ1-6,TRBV5-1,.,.
CASGLPGNWDTEAFF,TGTGCTAGTGGTTTGCCAGGGAATTGGGACACTGAAGCTTTCTTT,TRBJ1-1,TRBV12-5,.,.
CASSLRLGAYEQYF,TGTGCCAGCAGCTTACGACTTGGAGCCTACGAGCAGTACTTC,TRBJ2-7,TRBV7-2,.,.
CASSLAPRAGNNEQFF,TGTGCCAGCAGCTTAGCCCCGCGGGCGGGGAACAATGAGCAGTTCTTC,TRBJ2-1,TRBV7-2,.,.
CASSTRTDGPRNQPQHF,TGCGCCAGCAGCACCCGGACAGACGGTCCTCGCAATCAGCCCCAGCATTTT,TRBJ1-5,TRBV4-1,.,.